This TCR beta chain was recorded in a study of cytomegalovirus exposure and HLA in healthy donors. In the study overall: Counted in an early data release were about 85 million unique TCRs from HLA-typed donors. Broader study findings: The study flagged roughly 160 TCR beta chains as cytomegalovirus-associated. It was reported that TCR beta sequences correctly inferred the HLA-A and HLA-B alleles for most subjects.

Vbeta (60) and Jbeta (13) primers were used in the PCR. Original methodology: Per a later analysis, the number of unique TCR beta chains was approximately 73 million, of which about 11 million were shared. This table comes from immunoSEQ multiplex PCR, and its TCRdb copy is limited to in-frame clones, with some not included. V and J calls and clone size follow that table, whereas D and trimming were derived from the DNA. The sample holds roughly 150,000 clones. V was trimmed by 6 bases and J by 2 bases, leaving 19 bases between them. CDR3 length equals 16 residues. Worth noting for this clone: Its antigen is not identified.

The gene calls are TRBV5-3 and TRBJ2-3; TRBD2 is a possible D gene (7 bases). TRBV5-3 is flagged as an ORF with uncertain function. This receptor was taken from a woman in her fifties or sixties in good health and CMV-seronegative. The material sequenced was PBMCs. DNA of the CDR3: TGTGCCAGAACTACTGGAGGGGGGGCATTCACAGATACGCAGTATTTT. This encodes CARTTGGGAFTDTQYF.